One TCR beta chain is described in this entry. The antigen remains unidentified. CDR3 size: 11 residues. Germline loops: CDR1 GTSNPN, CDR2 SVGIG (reference sequence). The V gene lost 1 base and the J gene lost 7 bases, with 5 bases spanning the gap. Using its own MiXCR run on the reads, TCRdb lists one record per CDR3 protein. The table records about 330,000 distinct CDR3 sequences, roughly 36% of them present only once. These data originate in a study of T cell repertoires in cytomegalovirus infection. The material sequenced was cultured PBMCs, taken from culture after CMV antigen stimulation. This TCR came from a human donor in good health (CMV status not recorded). Some clones in this sample may be carry-over from other donors' samples. The chain joins TRBV30 to TRBJ2-1; D gene uncertain. The CDR3 DNA sequence: TGTGCCTGGAGTGGGTTTAATGAGCAGTTCTTC. Its protein is CAWSGFNEQFF.